One and the same sample provided the 30 T cell receptor beta chains below, sequenced in a study of vaccination effects on CD4 cells after COVID-19. Which antigens these TCRs recognize remains unknown. Culture proceeded for 10 days, and CD4+ T cells were then isolated. Their SARS-CoV-2 infection, verified by PCR, occurred between March and December 2020. As their vaccination, participants received two doses of either BNT162b2 or mRNA-1273. Data came from immunoSEQ multiplex PCR; TCRdb stores just in-frame clones and leaves some out. This table has tens of thousands of clones, less than 85% appearing once. The sequencing here drew on CD4+ T cells from PBMCs cultured without peptide, taken after COVID-19 vaccination. The receptors were gathered from a human donor who had a prior SARS-CoV-2 infection.

This clone has just a few counts. The chain uses TRBV6-4 and TRBJ2-1; TRBD2 might be the D (5 bases). Trimming shortened V by 8 bases and J by 9 bases, and 20 bases separated the two germline ends. In germline, CDR1 is MRHNA, CDR2 SNTAGT. The CDR3 runs 14 residues. CDR3 in amino acids: CASRREHSLGEQFF. For the CDR3, the DNA is TGTGCCAGCCGTCGGGAACACTCCCTGGGTGAGCAGTTCTTC.

This chain connects TRBV5-1 to TRBJ2-7; no reliable D call. CDR1 is SGHRS and CDR2 is YFSETQ in the germline V gene. This CDR3 comprises 22 residues. The germline V and J ends were trimmed by 3 bases and 3 bases, with 37 bases remaining between them. CDR3 amino acids: CASSWVVGASAVAKEHYYEQYF. The CDR3 DNA reads TGCGCCAGCAGCTGGGTCGTTGGAGCGAGTGCGGTGGCGAAAGAACATTACTACGAGCAGTACTTC.

The chain couples TRBV28 to TRBJ1-4, with 7 bases identical to TRBD1. Germline-derived CDR1 and CDR2 are MDHEN and SYDVKM. V lost 5 bases, J lost 8 bases, and 17 bases stayed unmatched. This CDR3 has 17 amino acids. The CDR3 DNA sequence: TGTGCCAGCAGTGAAACAGGGGATACCTCTACTTTAGAAAAACTGTTTTTT. Protein sequence: CASSETGDTSTLEKLFF.

As regards this clone: A junction end diverges from the germline sequence, so it may reflect a read error. The chain joins TRBV7-7 to TRBJ2-1; D remains unclear. Germline-derived CDR1 and CDR2 are SSHAT and FNYEAQ (reference sequence). The CDR3 totals 13 residues. This CDR3 is CASSLNERNEQFF. CDR3 DNA: TGTGCTAGCAGCTTAAACGAGAGGAATGAGCAGTTCTTC.

The chain couples TRBV7-9 to TRBJ1-4; possibly TRBD1 for D (6 bases). The germline V gene has CDR1 SEHNR and CDR2 FQNEAQ (reference sequence). Trimming removed 3 bases from V and 8 bases from J, with 16 bases in between. This CDR3 has 15 amino acids. The DNA of the CDR3 is TGTGCCAGCAGCTTGAGAAGGGGGGATGAGGAAAAACTGTTTTTT. Protein product: CASSLRRGDEEKLFF.

This chain connects TRBV6-2 or TRBV6-3 to TRBJ1-1; possible D gene TRBD1, 5 bases. The CDR3 loop spans 12 amino acids. The V end lost 5 bases, the J end lost 10 bases, and 14 bases lay between the germline ends. The germline V gene has CDR1 MNHEY and CDR2 SVGEGT. In nucleotides, the CDR3 is TGTGCCAGCAGTGACCCGGGGCAAGTAGCTTTCTTT. Protein product: CASSDPGQVAFF.

This chain joins TRBV2 and TRBJ1-2; TRBD1 agrees at 12 bases. CDR1 is SNHLY, CDR2 FYNNEI, per germline. The CDR3 has 15 amino acids. V lost 6 bases to trimming and J lost 8 bases; unmatched junction nucleotides: 10. The CDR3 here is CASRGQGAFLGGYTF. For the CDR3, the DNA is TGTGCCAGCAGGGGACAGGGGGCGTTTCTTGGCGGCTACACCTTC. The whole variable domain, filled in from reference TRBV2 and TRBJ1-2, reads EPEVTQTPSHQVTQMGQEVILRCVPISNHLYFYWYRQILGQKVEFLVSFYNNEISEKSEIFDDQFSVERPDGSNFTLKIRSTKLEDSAMYFCASRGQGAFLGGYTFGSGTRLTVV.

The CDR3 is CAWSKGALNEKLFF. The CDR3 region has the DNA TGTGCCTGGAGTAAGGGGGCACTTAATGAAAAACTGTTTTTT. This sequence joins TRBV30 and TRBJ1-4, with 7 nucleotides matching TRBD1. V trimming: 2 bases; J trimming: 4 bases; junction bases outside the gene matches: 4. In germline, CDR1 is GTSNPN, CDR2 SVGIG (reference sequence). The CDR3 length is 14 residues.

The V call is TRBV3-1 (or the pseudogene TRBV3-2), the J call TRBJ2-7; D may be TRBD2 (6 bases). The CDR3 loop spans 15 amino acids. Trimming stripped 1 base from V and 4 bases from J, with 14 bases between. Germline-derived CDR1 and CDR2 are LGHDT and YNNKEL (reference sequence). The CDR3 loop is CASSQGGVPTYEQYF. The CDR3 coding sequence is TGTGCCAGCAGCCAAGGCGGGGTTCCCACTTACGAGCAGTACTTC.

The chain couples TRBV20-1 to TRBJ2-5; D uncertain. Per germline, CDR1 DFQATT and CDR2 SNEGSKA (reference sequence). The CDR3 covers 10 residues. V gave up 3 bases and J gave up 3 bases, with 2 bases separating them. The CDR3: CSARKETQYF. The CDR3 bases are TGCAGTGCTAGGAAAGAGACCCAGTACTTC.

This chain joins TRBV5-6 and TRBJ2-7, with D perhaps matching TRBD2 (6 bases). Trimming took off 4 bases at V and 3 bases at J, with 14 bases between the two ends. The CDR3 length is 14 residues. Germline CDR1 is SGHDT and CDR2 is YYEEEE. The CDR3: CASSVAGLYYEQYF. CDR3 nucleotides: TGTGCCAGCAGCGTTGCGGGACTTTACTACGAGCAGTACTTC.

In this sample, this clone turned up once. The chain has TRBV19 and TRBJ1-1, with TRBD1 identical over 7 bases. Germline CDR1 LNHDA, CDR2 SQIVND (reference sequence). The junction had 15 bases not matched to a gene; V was cut back by 6 bases and J by 11 bases. The CDR3 extends over 14 amino acids. CDR3 in DNA: TGTGCCAGTAGGAATACAGGGGACCGGATTTTCGCTTTCTTT. It translates to CASRNTGDRIFAFF.

V is TRBV6-6 and J is TRBJ2-4, with D perhaps TRBD2 (5 bases). This CDR3 contains 14 residues. V lost 0 bases, J lost 13 bases, and 16 bases lay in between. Germline V CDR1 and CDR2: MNHNY, SVGAGI (reference sequence). This chain's CDR3 is CASSYSMVASMQYF. CDR3 nucleotides: TGTGCCAGCAGTTACTCAATGGTAGCGAGTATGCAGTACTTC.

This chain links TRBV27 with TRBJ1-5; TRBD1 is a possible D gene (5 bases). Trimming removed 6 bases from V and 0 bases from J, with 15 bases in between. CDR1 MNHEY and CDR2 SMNVEV come from the germline V gene (reference sequence). The CDR3 length is 16 residues. CDR3 coding DNA: TGTGCCAGCAGACCGACAGCTATCTATAGCAATCAGCCCCAGCATTTT. This sequence encodes CASRPTAIYSNQPQHF.

The rearrangement links TRBV7-4 to TRBJ1-6; possibly TRBD1 for D (5 bases). V was cut by 5 bases and J by 0 bases, with 20 bases left in between. CDR3 length: 19 amino acids. Per germline, CDR1 SGHVT and CDR2 SQSDAQ. Here the CDR3 reads CASSIPGQASYSYNSPLHF. As DNA, the CDR3 is TGTGCCAGCAGCATCCCGGGGCAGGCATCCTACTCCTATAATTCACCCCTCCACTTT.

J is TRBJ2-1 and V is TRBV7-3; TRBD1 matches at 7 bases. Germline CDR1 and CDR2: SGHTA and FQGTGA. The CDR3 contains 13 residues. V was pared by 2 bases and J by 5 bases, with 0 bases of the junction left unmatched. CDR3: CASSLDRDNEQFF. The CDR3 nucleotides are TGTGCCAGCAGCTTAGACAGGGACAATGAGCAGTTCTTC.

This clone was detected only a few times. The rearrangement links TRBV6-5 to TRBJ1-2, with D unresolved. Germline CDR1 and CDR2: MNHEY and SVGAGI. The ends were cut back, 6 bases at V and 2 bases at J, with 13 bases in the middle. The CDR3 extends over 14 amino acids. The CDR3 is CASRPSDRNYGYTF. CDR3 bases: TGTGCCAGCAGACCTTCGGACCGAAACTATGGCTACACCTTC.

This clone was found a few times. The V call is TRBV10-3, the J call TRBJ1-6, with unresolved D. The germline V gene encodes CDR1 ENHRY and CDR2 SYGVKD. The V end was cut by 3 bases, the J end by 0 bases, with 9 bases between. The CDR3 totals 16 residues. Here the CDR3 reads CAISDPISSYNSPLHF. CDR3 sequence (DNA): TGTGCCATCAGTGACCCGATTAGCTCCTATAATTCACCCCTCCACTTT.

The V and J genes are TRBV9 and TRBJ2-2; 9 bases map to TRBD1. In germline, CDR1 is SGDLS, CDR2 YYNGEE. V trimming: 4 bases; J trimming: 5 bases; junction bases outside the gene matches: 9. The CDR3 totals 16 residues. The CDR3 loop is CASSTRQGVRTGELFF. CDR3 nucleotides: TGTGCCAGCAGCACACGACAGGGGGTGAGGACCGGGGAGCTGTTTTTT. Full variable domain (remainder filled in from reference TRBV9 and TRBJ2-2): DSGVTQTPKHLITATGQRVTLRCSPRSGDLSVYWYQQSLDQGLQFLIQYYNGEERAKGNILERFSAQQFPDLHSELNLSSLELGDSALYFCASSTRQGVRTGELFFGEGSRLTVL.

The rearrangement joins TRBV19 to TRBJ1-1, with a possible D match to TRBD1 (6 bases). Germline V lookup: CDR1 LNHDA, CDR2 SQIVND (reference sequence). The germline V and J ends were trimmed by 5 bases and 12 bases, with 19 bases remaining between them. This CDR3 region has 13 residues. For the CDR3, the DNA is TGTGCCAGTAGTCATCTTAACAGGGACGTGACTTTCTTT. Amino acid sequence: CASSHLNRDVTFF.

The chain couples TRBV2 to TRBJ1-5; 7 nucleotides line up with TRBD1. Germline V gene lookup returns CDR1 SNHLY and CDR2 FYNNEI. With 6 bases clipped from V and 5 bases from J, the junction kept 10 bases outside the gene matches. CDR3 length: 15 residues. As DNA, the CDR3 is TGTGCCAGCAGCCAGAATGACAGGGTATATCAGCCCCAGCATTTT. It is translated as CASSQNDRVYQPQHF.

The chain combines TRBV2 with TRBJ1-6; D is undetermined. Trimming left V 2 bases short and J 9 bases short, with 8 bases between. Germline V gene lookup returns CDR1 SNHLY and CDR2 FYNNEI. The CDR3 is made up of 13 amino acids. CDR3 sequence (DNA): TGTGCCAGCAGTGAATGGGCGGGTTCACCCCTCCACTTT. It translates to CASSEWAGSPLHF.

The V gene is TRBV3-1 (or the pseudogene TRBV3-2), the J gene TRBJ2-1; D unclear. CDR3 length equals 11 residues. V dropped 3 bases and J dropped 5 bases, with 2 bases sitting between them. CDR1 and CDR2 (germline): LGHDT, YNNKEL (reference sequence). This CDR3 reads CASSHHNEQFF. The CDR3 DNA sequence: TGTGCCAGCAGCCACCACAATGAGCAGTTCTTC.

The chain joins TRBV19 to TRBJ1-2; no clear D gene. The CDR3 totals 12 residues. Trimming cost V 5 bases and J 4 bases, with 8 bases left between them. Per germline, CDR1 LNHDA and CDR2 SQIVND (reference sequence). The CDR3 DNA sequence: TGTGCCAGTAGTTCCCGAGGCTATGGCTACACCTTC. Protein sequence: CASSSRGYGYTF.

Here the CDR3 reads CASIDSFSHEQYF. The CDR3 DNA follows: TGTGCCAGCATAGATAGCTTTTCTCACGAGCAGTACTTC. This rearrangement joins TRBV28 to TRBJ2-7; D gene ambiguous. This CDR3 has 13 residues. CDR1 and CDR2 from the germline V gene are MDHEN and SYDVKM. V dropped 7 bases and J dropped 5 bases, with 15 bases sitting between them.

The rearrangement uses TRBV27 and TRBJ2-2; D perhaps matches TRBD1 (6 bases). Germline V gives CDR1 MNHEY, CDR2 SMNVEV (reference sequence). V lost 5 bases to trimming and J lost 0 bases, with 10 bases between them. This CDR3 spans 15 amino acids. The CDR3 protein is CASSIGTPNTGELFF. CDR3 sequence (DNA): TGTGCCAGCAGTATCGGGACACCGAACACCGGGGAGCTGTTTTTT.

The gene calls are TRBV20-1 and TRBJ2-3, with D perhaps matching TRBD1 (6 bases). Germline CDR1 is DFQATT and CDR2 is SNEGSKA (reference sequence). Trimming shortened V by 3 bases and J by 6 bases, and 16 bases separated the two germline ends. The CDR3 spans 14 residues. The CDR3 DNA reads TGCAGTGCTAGTTTGGACAGCAGAGGTGATACGCAGTATTTT. Protein product: CSASLDSRGDTQYF.

CDR3 nucleotides: TGTGCCAGCAGCCAAGGCTCTTTCGACGAGCAGTACTTC. Its protein is CASSQGSFDEQYF. V and J are TRBV3-1 (or the pseudogene TRBV3-2) and TRBJ2-7, with D uncertain. CDR3 length: 13 amino acids. CDR1 and CDR2 from the germline V gene are LGHDT and YNNKEL (reference sequence). The V and J ends lost 1 base and 5 bases respectively, with 9 bases between them.

This clone was counted between two and nine times. This sequence joins TRBV3-1 (or the pseudogene TRBV3-2) and TRBJ1-4; a possible D gene is TRBD1 (5 bases). Trimming stripped 4 bases from V and 3 bases from J, with 18 bases between. Germline V lookup: CDR1 LGHDT, CDR2 YNNKEL (reference sequence). This CDR3 spans 17 amino acids. The CDR3 DNA follows: TGTGCCAGCAGCCCTCGGACACTCAACCTTTCTAATGAAAAACTGTTTTTT. As protein: CASSPRTLNLSNEKLFF.

The chain combines TRBV4-3 with TRBJ2-1; 7 bases agree with TRBD2. The CDR3 sequence is 15 residues long. The germline CDR1 and CDR2 sequences are LGHNA and YSLEER. Trimming cost V 3 bases and J 5 bases; bases outside gene matches: 7. Here the CDR3 reads CASSQEVLADNEQFF. DNA of the CDR3: TGCGCCAGCAGCCAGGAGGTTCTAGCGGACAATGAGCAGTTCTTC.